This T cell receptor (beta chain) was obtained from a study of T cell changes during pregnancy in multiple sclerosis. Germline V CDR1 and CDR2: SGHTA, FQGTGA. The CDR3 sequence is 14 residues long. V lost 6 bases to trimming and J lost 8 bases; unmatched junction nucleotides: 5. The repertoire was sequenced with immunoSEQ multiplex PCR; TCRdb's copy has only in-frame clones and lacks some. The data hold about 29,000 clones, with around 90% observed a single time. This clone showed up just once. This sequence joins TRBV7-3 and TRBJ2-1; 12 bases fit TRBD2. This sequence was found in a female donor with multiple sclerosis, enrolled in a pregnancy study. Material: CD8+ T cells from peripheral blood mononuclear cells, obtained before pregnancy. The CDR3 nucleotides read TGTGCCAGCAGTCCCCTAGCGGGAGGGGATGAGCAGTTCTTC. It specifies CASSPLAGGDEQFF.